These 14 T cell receptor beta chains originate from one sample sequenced in a study of T cells in Graves' hyperthyroidism and ophthalmopathy. Amplified regions were TCR beta CDR3 sequences from RNA transcripts. Primed by the HTBI set, a first-round RT-PCR was run on the TCR CDR3. TCRdb processed the multiplex PCR reads anew with MiXCR; each CDR3 protein has one entry. Here the sample spans around 400,000 distinct CDR3 sequences, roughly 15% being singletons. The specimen was blood. The receptors were gathered from a woman aged 55-70 years with Graves' ophthalmopathy.

This clonotype was observed a few times. V is TRBV3-1 and J is TRBJ1-5; no clear D. This CDR3 is built from 15 residues. Germline assignment: CDR1 LGHDT and CDR2 YNNKEL (reference sequence). Trimming removed 1 base at V and 0 bases at J, with 7 bases between. The CDR3 DNA reads as TGTGCCAGCAGCCAAGGGGGAGCTAGCAATCAGCCCCAGCATTTT. This encodes CASSQGGASNQPQHF.

This clonotype showed up many times. The rearrangement uses TRBV7-8 and TRBJ1-5; 7 nucleotides line up with TRBD1. The junction had 10 bases not matched to a gene; V was cut back by 5 bases and J by 6 bases. The CDR3 has 15 amino acids. CDR1 and CDR2 from the germline V gene are SGHVS and FQNEAQ. CDR3 region: CASSPTGNWVQPQHF. The CDR3, as DNA: TGTGCCAGCAGCCCGACAGGGAACTGGGTTCAGCCCCAGCATTTT. The full variable domain, completed using reference TRBV7-8 and TRBJ1-5, is GAGVSQSPRYKVAKRGQDVALRCDPISGHVSLFWYQQALGQGPEFLTYFQNEAQLDKSGLPSDRFFAERPEGSVSTLKIQRTQQEDSAVYLCASSPTGNWVQPQHFGDGTRLSIL.

The chain employs TRBV28 and TRBJ2-1, with 8 bases lining up with TRBD1. The germline V gene encodes CDR1 MDHEN and CDR2 SYDVKM. CDR3 length: 13 amino acids. V gave up 6 bases and J gave up 2 bases; unmatched junction bases: 0. Written as DNA, the CDR3 is TGTGCCAGCAGACAGGGGGCCTACAATGAGCAGTTCTTC. Its protein product is CASRQGAYNEQFF.

The chain links TRBV4-1 to TRBJ2-7; D ambiguous. There are 15 residues in the CDR3. The V gene lost 0 bases and the J gene lost 4 bases, with 13 bases spanning the gap. Germline V lookup: CDR1 MGHRA, CDR2 YSYEKL. Here the CDR3 DNA reads TGCGCCAGCAGCCAAGAGGCTAGGAGAGCTTACGAGCAGTACTTC. Its protein is CASSQEARRAYEQYF.

This clonotype was seen ten or more times. This chain links TRBV20-1 with TRBJ1-5; a possible D gene is TRBD1 (5 bases). Germline lookup yields CDR1 DFQATT and CDR2 SNEGSKA (reference sequence). V lost 6 bases to trimming and J lost 3 bases, with 18 bases between them. The CDR3 sequence is 15 residues long. The CDR3 coding sequence is TGCAGTGCCACTCGGGGGGTGGGTGACAATCAGCCCCAGCATTTT. Its protein is CSATRGVGDNQPQHF.

This clonotype was seen only a few times. CDR3 region: CASSLGTSPTDTQYF. Written as DNA, the CDR3 is TGCGCCAGCAGCTTGGGGACTAGCCCCACAGATACGCAGTATTTT. V is TRBV5-1 and J is TRBJ2-3; TRBD2 matches at 8 bases. CDR3 length equals 15 residues. V trimming: 0 bases; J trimming: 2 bases; junction bases outside the gene matches: 2. Germline CDR1 and CDR2: SGHRS and YFSETQ.

This chain joins TRBV11-2 and TRBJ2-3; 8 nucleotides align to TRBD2. Per the germline V gene, CDR1 is SGHAT and CDR2 is FQNNGV. V trimming: 5 bases; J trimming: 2 bases; junction bases outside the gene matches: 6. The CDR3 sequence is 15 residues long. Written as DNA, the CDR3 is TGTGCCAGCAGCCGGGCTAGCGGGTACACAGATACGCAGTATTTT. Its protein is CASSRASGYTDTQYF.

As for this clonotype: Sequence at one end of the junction differs from germline and may be a read error. This chain uses TRBV7-2 with TRBJ2-7; the match to TRBD2 covers 10 bases. The CDR3 consists of 14 residues. Germline CDR1 reads SGHTA; CDR2 reads FQGNSA. Here the CDR3 DNA reads TGTGCCAGCAGGCGGACTAGCGGCCCCTACGAGCAGTGCTTC. Translating gives CASRRTSGPYEQCF.

V is TRBV19 and J is TRBJ2-6; D is ambiguous. CDR1 and CDR2 from the germline V gene are LNHDA and SQIVND (reference sequence). CDR3 length: 14 amino acids. Trimming removed 7 bases from V and 2 bases from J, with 9 bases in between. CDR3 sequence: CASTRSTGANVLTF. The CDR3 coding sequence is TGTGCCAGTACCAGGTCTACTGGGGCCAACGTCCTGACTTTC.

In its sample, this clonotype was seen many times. The CDR3 sequence: CSASTGDSPLHF. CDR3 bases: TGCAGTGCTAGCACCGGAGATTCACCCCTCCACTTT. The chain couples TRBV20-1 to TRBJ1-6, with D unresolved. This CDR3 comprises 12 residues. Per germline, CDR1 DFQATT and CDR2 SNEGSKA (reference sequence). The ends were cut back, 3 bases at V and 8 bases at J, with 8 bases in the middle.

This clonotype was recorded many times. The genes are TRBV6-1 and TRBJ1-4; possibly TRBD1 for D (6 bases). CDR3 length: 15 residues. V lost 7 bases to trimming and J lost 7 bases, with 19 bases between them. Germline V gives CDR1 MNHNS, CDR2 SASEGT. DNA for the CDR3: TGTGCCAGCAAACCACAGGGCAGGAAGGGTGAAAAACTGTTTTTT. It specifies CASKPQGRKGEKLFF.

This chain connects TRBV24-1 to TRBJ2-1; 7 positions agree with TRBD2. The CDR3 has 15 residues. Trimming took 4 bases from V and 10 from J; bases not matched to a gene: 12. Germline values: CDR1 KGHDR, CDR2 SFDVKD. The CDR3 DNA sequence: TGTGCCACCAGTGAGTTCAACCTCCGGGGGGACGAGCAGTTCTTC. Its protein product is CATSEFNLRGDEQFF.

This clonotype was seen many times. This rearrangement joins TRBV3-1 to TRBJ2-1, with D possibly being TRBD2 (5 bases). The V gene lost 0 bases and the J gene lost 0 bases, with 12 bases spanning the gap. The CDR3 runs 17 residues. Germline V gene sequence: CDR1 LGHDT, CDR2 YNNKEL (reference sequence). The CDR3 nucleotides read TGTGCCAGCAGCCAAGATAGAGGGCCCCTCTCCTACAATGAGCAGTTCTTC. It is translated as CASSQDRGPLSYNEQFF.

This clonotype showed up many times. V and J are TRBV6-2 or TRBV6-3 and TRBJ2-6, with D possibly being TRBD2 (5 bases). The V gene lost 10 bases and the J gene lost 0 bases, with 16 bases spanning the gap. The germline gives CDR1 MNHEY, CDR2 SVGEGT. The CDR3 runs to 16 residues. CDR3 region: CAILSVGSSGANVLTF. The CDR3, as DNA: TGTGCCATCCTCAGCGTGGGGAGCTCTGGGGCCAACGTCCTGACTTTC.